One sample yielded the 31 T cell receptor beta chains listed below, sequenced in a study of cytomegalovirus exposure and HLA in healthy donors. With 60 Vbeta and 13 Jbeta primers, the PCR was carried out. Using immunoSEQ multiplex PCR, the repertoire was profiled, and TCRdb retains in-frame clones only, with some absent. Of 95,000 to 150,000 clones in the sample, around 78% were seen once. The source material was PBMCs. Every receptor here comes from a woman in her twenties or thirties in good health and CMV-seropositive.

This chain connects TRBV7-2 to TRBJ2-1; a possible D gene is TRBD2 (5 bases). V lost 2 bases and J lost 14, with 13 bases in between. The CDR3 is made up of 12 amino acids. Germline lookup yields CDR1 SGHTA and CDR2 FQGNSA. This chain's CDR3 is CASSLPAIGEFF. Written as DNA, the CDR3 is TGTGCCAGCAGCTTACCAGCTATCGGGGAGTTCTTC. Based on the CDR3 plus reference TRBV7-2 and TRBJ2-1, the full variable domain is GAGVSQSPSNKVTEKGKDVELRCDPISGHTALYWYRQSLGQGLEFLIYFQGNSAPDKSGLPSDRFSAERTGGSVSTLTIQRTQQEDSAVYLCASSLPAIGEFFGPGTRLTVL.

This clone has more than one count but fewer than ten. This chain joins TRBV4-1 and TRBJ1-2; TRBD1 agrees at 8 bases. Unmatched junction bases numbered 10, after V lost 0 bases and J lost 4 bases. Germline V gene lookup returns CDR1 MGHRA and CDR2 YSYEKL. The CDR3 runs 17 residues. The CDR3 protein is CASSQDASGQALYGYTF. As DNA, the CDR3 is TGCGCCAGCAGCCAAGACGCCTCGGGACAGGCCCTCTATGGCTACACCTTC.

This clone was counted between two and nine times. The chain combines TRBV18 with TRBJ2-3; 8 bases map to TRBD2. The CDR3 is 15 residues long. Germline trimming cut 8 bases from V and 3 bases from J; bases unmatched to any gene: 10. From germline, CDR1 is KGHSH and CDR2 LQKENI. The CDR3 sequence: CASVRGGAETDTQYF. The CDR3 DNA reads as TGTGCCAGCGTCCGGGGGGGCGCGGAAACAGATACGCAGTATTTT.

This clone was observed a handful of times. The chain recombines TRBV6-1 with TRBJ2-7, with D unresolved. V lost 3 bases and J lost 4, with 19 bases in between. Per the germline V gene, CDR1 is MNHNS and CDR2 is SASEGT. This CDR3 region has 16 residues. CDR3 protein: CASSDTHRSPSYEQYF. In nucleotides, the CDR3 is TGTGCCAGCAGTGATACCCACAGAAGTCCCTCGTACGAGCAGTACTTC.

The chain couples TRBV4-1 to TRBJ1-2; no clear D gene. This CDR3 has 15 amino acids. The germline gives CDR1 MGHRA, CDR2 YSYEKL. Trimming took off 1 base at V and 6 bases at J, with 15 bases between the two ends. CDR3 in amino acids: CASSQVGSNGHGYTF. The DNA of the CDR3 is TGCGCCAGCAGCCAAGTCGGGAGTAATGGGCATGGCTACACCTTC.

The chain carries TRBV5-4 and TRBJ2-5, with 12 bases fitting TRBD2. CDR3 length equals 15 residues. Germline lookup yields CDR1 SGHNT and CDR2 YYREEE (reference sequence). The V segment lost 0 bases and the J segment 5 bases; nucleotides outside the gene matches: 2. For the CDR3, the DNA is TGTGCCAGCAGCTTGGTCGGGACTAGCGGGGAGACCCAGTACTTC. This codes for CASSLVGTSGETQYF. The full variable domain, its missing parts supplied by reference TRBV5-4 and TRBJ2-5, is ETGVTQSPTHLIKTRGQQVTLRCSSQSGHNTVSWYQQALGQGPQFIFQYYREEENGRGNFPPRFSGLQFPNYSSELNVNALELDDSALYLCASSLVGTSGETQYFGPGTRLLVL.

As DNA, the CDR3 is TGTGCCAGCAGCTTGAACCCGGGACAAACGGGCACAGATACGCAGTATTTT. Protein: CASSLNPGQTGTDTQYF. The rearrangement links TRBV5-5 to TRBJ2-3; the D gene is possibly TRBD1 (6 bases). Germline CDR1 reads SGHKS; CDR2 reads YYEKEE (reference sequence). The CDR3 has 17 residues. Trimming removed 1 base from V and 1 base from J, with 16 bases in between. The whole variable domain, filled in from reference TRBV5-5 and TRBJ2-3, reads DAGVTQSPTHLIKTRGQQVTLRCSPISGHKSVSWYQQVLGQGPQFIFQYYEKEERGRGNFPDRFSARQFPNYSSELNVNALLLGDSALYLCASSLNPGQTGTDTQYFGPGTRLTVL.

The rearrangement links TRBV4-3 to TRBJ2-7, with D possibly being TRBD1 (6 bases). Deletions cut 0 bases from V and 2 bases from J, with 11 bases between. The CDR3 covers 15 residues. The germline CDR1 and CDR2 sequences are LGHNA and YSLEER. The CDR3 is CASSQETGGAYEQYF. DNA for the CDR3: TGCGCCAGCAGCCAAGAGACAGGAGGCGCCTACGAGCAGTACTTC.

V gene TRBV5-1 combines with J gene TRBJ1-1; 9 positions match TRBD1. The germline V gene encodes CDR1 SGHRS and CDR2 YFSETQ. V was pared by 5 bases and J by 1 base, with 6 bases of the junction left unmatched. This CDR3 is built from 15 residues. The CDR3 spells CASRKPGQGNTEAFF. Here the CDR3 DNA reads TGCGCCAGCAGAAAACCGGGACAGGGGAACACTGAAGCTTTCTTT.

This sequence joins TRBV7-9 and TRBJ2-2; D remains ambiguous. Germline CDR1 SEHNR, CDR2 FQNEAQ (reference sequence). This CDR3 comprises 16 residues. V lost 2 bases, J lost 1 base, and 11 bases lay in between. The CDR3 DNA follows: TGTGCCAGCAGCTTACTTGCCCCAGAGAACACCGGGGAGCTGTTTTTT. Translating gives CASSLLAPENTGELFF.

This clone was observed a handful of times. The chain has TRBV5-6 and TRBJ2-1; possible D gene TRBD1, 5 bases. Looked up from germline, CDR1 is SGHDT and CDR2 is YYEEEE. CDR3 length equals 12 residues. V was pared by 3 bases and J by 9 bases, with 10 bases between. The CDR3 nucleotides are TGTGCCAGCAGCTCTCGAAGGGGTGAGCAGTTCTTC. It is translated as CASSSRRGEQFF.

This chain joins TRBV7-9 and TRBJ1-2; 8 bases align to TRBD1. The CDR3 consists of 13 residues. The trim removed 5 bases at V and 4 bases at J, leaving 3 bases unmatched. The germline CDR1 and CDR2 sequences are SEHNR and FQNEAQ (reference sequence). This CDR3 reads CASSRTGSYGYTF. The CDR3 nucleotides read TGTGCCAGCAGCAGGACAGGGAGCTATGGCTACACCTTC.

The genes are TRBV6-5 and TRBJ1-1, with D maybe TRBD1 (5 bases). Per the germline V gene, CDR1 is MNHEY and CDR2 is SVGAGI. The CDR3 consists of 13 residues. Trimming stripped 7 bases from V and 1 base from J, with 10 bases between. The CDR3 region has the DNA TGTGCCAGCAACCGACAGCGGAACACTGAAGCTTTCTTT. It codes for CASNRQRNTEAFF.

This clone has more than one count but fewer than ten. The CDR3 is CASRLTASYEQYF. The CDR3 DNA sequence: TGTGCCAGCAGGCTGACAGCATCCTACGAGCAGTACTTC. The chain uses TRBV6-1 and TRBJ2-7, with a tentative D call TRBD1 (5 bases). Trimming pared 6 bases from V and 1 base from J, leaving 10 bases between. The CDR3 covers 13 residues. Germline CDR1 reads MNHNS; CDR2 reads SASEGT.

The chain couples TRBV12-5 to TRBJ2-3, with 8 bases that match TRBD2. Germline V CDR1 and CDR2: LGHNT, FRNRAP. The CDR3 consists of 13 residues. V lost 9 bases to trimming and J lost 5 bases; unmatched junction nucleotides: 7. This CDR3 is CASYGGAGDTQYF. CDR3 bases: TGTGCTAGCTACGGGGGGGCTGGAGATACGCAGTATTTT.

This clone was seen a few times. The chain is built from TRBV6-4 and TRBJ1-2, with 9 bases matching TRBD1. The CDR3 length is 16 residues. Losses at the gene ends were 5 bases for V and 4 bases for J; bases not matched to a gene: 11. Germline values: CDR1 MRHNA, CDR2 SNTAGT. The CDR3 sequence: CASSPGTGRGSYGYTF. The DNA for the CDR3 is TGTGCCAGCAGTCCCGGGACAGGGAGGGGTAGCTATGGCTACACCTTC.

CDR3 bases: TGTGCCAGCAGTTACTCCGGGACAGGGGATGAAAAACTGTTTTTT. Its translation: CASSYSGTGDEKLFF. The rearrangement joins TRBV6-6 to TRBJ1-4; 10 bases are a match to TRBD1. The CDR3 extends over 15 amino acids. Per the germline V gene, CDR1 is MNHNY and CDR2 is SVGAGI (reference sequence). The V gene end was trimmed by 0 bases and the J gene end by 6 bases; junction bases not matched to a gene: 1.

The chain links TRBV10-2 to TRBJ2-7; D might be TRBD2 (6 bases). The CDR3 contains 13 residues. Germline V lookup: CDR1 WSHSY, CDR2 SAAADI. V dropped 6 bases and J dropped 0 bases, with 9 bases sitting between them. CDR3 DNA sequence: TGCGCCAGCAGAATGACTAGCTCCTACGAGCAGTACTTC. Protein: CASRMTSSYEQYF.

The chain's CDR3 is CASSAYSGSYNSPLHF. CDR3 bases: TGTGCCAGCAGTGCATACAGTGGTTCCTATAATTCACCCCTCCACTTT. The gene calls are TRBV28 and TRBJ1-6, with unresolved D. CDR1 MDHEN and CDR2 SYDVKM come from the germline V gene. The CDR3 length is 16 residues. Trimming cost V 5 bases and J 1 base, with 12 bases left between them. The variable domain in full, with the rest retrieved from reference TRBV28 and TRBJ1-6, is DVKVTQSSRYLVKRTGEKVFLECVQDMDHENMFWYRQDPGLGLRLIYFSYDVKMKEKGDIPEGYSVSREKKERFSLILESASTNQTSMYLCASSAYSGSYNSPLHFGNGTRLTVT.

As DNA, the CDR3 is TGTGCCAGCGGACTAGCGGGGGGGATTCGTCAAGAGACCCAGTACTTC. It specifies CASGLAGGIRQETQYF. V usage is TRBV7-2 and J usage is TRBJ2-5; 15 bases line up with TRBD2. The length of the CDR3 is 16 residues. The germline CDR1 and CDR2 sequences are SGHTA and FQGNSA. V lost 8 bases, J lost 2 bases, and 6 bases stayed unmatched.

The chain couples TRBV18 to TRBJ2-5; 8 bases fit TRBD1. The germline V gene encodes CDR1 KGHSH and CDR2 LQKENI. V was clipped by 1 base and J by 5 bases; unmatched bases: 3. The CDR3 consists of 14 residues. The CDR3 loop reads CASSPRDRRETQYF. CDR3 DNA sequence: TGTGCCAGCTCACCACGGGACAGGAGGGAGACCCAGTACTTC.

The rearrangement joins TRBV6-1 to TRBJ1-2; D is unresolved. CDR3 length: 17 amino acids. V shed 0 bases and J shed 4 bases, with 18 bases lying between them. CDR1 is MNHNS and CDR2 is SASEGT in the germline V gene. CDR3 sequence: CASSEAFGQTTPYGYTF. CDR3 coding DNA: TGTGCCAGCAGTGAAGCCTTTGGGCAGACAACCCCCTATGGCTACACCTTC.

This clone was recorded once. V is TRBV14 and J is TRBJ1-6; perhaps TRBD1 as D (5 bases). The germline V gene encodes CDR1 SGHDN and CDR2 FVKESK. V lost 4 bases to trimming and J lost 8 bases, with 12 bases between them. This CDR3 region has 14 residues. The CDR3 loop reads CASSLRRGDSPLHF. The CDR3 DNA is TGTGCCAGCAGCCTTAGGAGGGGAGATTCACCCCTCCACTTT.

This rearrangement joins TRBV7-9 to TRBJ2-5, with 7 bases matching TRBD1. The trim removed 1 base at V and 5 bases at J, leaving 7 bases unmatched. Germline V CDR1 and CDR2: SEHNR, FQNEAQ (reference sequence). The CDR3 covers 15 residues. The CDR3 loop is CASSLVQGVRETQYF. The DNA for the CDR3 is TGTGCCAGCAGCTTAGTTCAGGGGGTGCGGGAGACCCAGTACTTC. The variable domain in full, with the rest retrieved from reference TRBV7-9 and TRBJ2-5, is DTGVSQNPRHKITKRGQNVTFRCDPISEHNRLYWYRQTLGQGPEFLTYFQNEAQLEKSRLLSDRFSAERPKGSFSTLEIQRTEQGDSAMYLCASSLVQGVRETQYFGPGTRLLVL.

V and J are TRBV14 and TRBJ2-2; D gene unclear. Trimming stripped 0 bases from V and 7 bases from J, with 12 bases between. CDR1 and CDR2 (germline): SGHDN, FVKESK. The CDR3 is 15 amino acids. Written as DNA, the CDR3 is TGTGCCAGCAGCCAAGATCCTTTGGCTAGCGGGGAGCTGTTTTTT. It codes for CASSQDPLASGELFF.

The chain uses TRBV27 and TRBJ1-1; 10 bases are a match to TRBD1. This CDR3 has 15 amino acids. Germline V CDR1 and CDR2: MNHEY, SMNVEV (reference sequence). V shed 5 bases and J 2 bases; nucleotides not matched to a gene: 5. CDR3 DNA: TGTGCCAGCAGTCGCCGGGACAGGGGAAACACTGAAGCTTTCTTT. Translated: CASSRRDRGNTEAFF.

The rearrangement links TRBV6-4 to TRBJ1-6; D remains ambiguous. The CDR3 has 12 amino acids. Trimming removed 4 bases at V and 17 bases at J, with 15 bases between. Per germline, CDR1 MRHNA and CDR2 SNTAGT. CDR3 sequence: CASSVPLCTFHF. CDR3 nucleotide sequence: TGTGCCAGCAGTGTCCCACTATGCACCTTCCACTTT.

This sequence joins TRBV2 and TRBJ2-3; D possibly corresponds to TRBD1 (5 bases). Trimming stripped 8 bases from V and 2 bases from J, with 14 bases between. The V gene's germline CDR1 is SNHLY and CDR2 FYNNEI. CDR3 size: 14 residues. This CDR3 reads CASADKALTDTQYF. The CDR3 DNA reads TGTGCCAGCGCGGACAAGGCCCTCACAGATACGCAGTATTTT.

This chain links TRBV18 with TRBJ1-2; TRBD1 matches 9 bases. Germline CDR1 is KGHSH and CDR2 is LQKENI. The CDR3 totals 17 residues. Trimming at V came to 3 bases and at J to 4 bases, leaving 12 bases not matched to a gene. The CDR3 DNA is TGTGCCAGCTCACCGGAAGGGACAGGGAAGGGGAGCTATGGCTACACCTTC. Translation: CASSPEGTGKGSYGYTF.

This chain links TRBV4-1 with TRBJ1-5, with TRBD1 as a possible D gene (5 bases). CDR3 length: 16 residues. Trimming pared 2 bases from V and 0 bases from J, leaving 11 bases between. The germline V gene encodes CDR1 MGHRA and CDR2 YSYEKL. CDR3 nucleotides: TGCGCCAGCAGCCAATCACGGGGGGATAGCAATCAGCCCCAGCATTTT. This translates into CASSQSRGDSNQPQHF.

This chain uses TRBV28 with TRBJ2-3, with TRBD1 identical over 7 bases. The CDR3 is made up of 16 amino acids. V lost 4 bases to trimming and J lost 2 bases; unmatched junction nucleotides: 9. Germline-derived CDR1 and CDR2 are MDHEN and SYDVKM. CDR3 nucleotide sequence: TGTGCCAGCAGTTCCCCGGGGACAGAGTACACAGATACGCAGTATTTT. This sequence encodes CASSSPGTEYTDTQYF.